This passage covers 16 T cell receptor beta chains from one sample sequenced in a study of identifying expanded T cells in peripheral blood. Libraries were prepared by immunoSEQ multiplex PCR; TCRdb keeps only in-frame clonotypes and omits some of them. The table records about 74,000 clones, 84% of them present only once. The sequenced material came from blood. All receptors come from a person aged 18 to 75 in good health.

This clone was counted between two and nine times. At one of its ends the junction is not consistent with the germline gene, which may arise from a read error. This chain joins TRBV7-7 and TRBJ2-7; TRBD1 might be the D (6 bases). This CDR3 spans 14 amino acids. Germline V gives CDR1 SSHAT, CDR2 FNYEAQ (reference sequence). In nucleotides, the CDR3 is TGTGCTAGCAGCCCCCAGGTAGGGGGCTACGAGCAGTACTTC. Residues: CASSPQVGGYEQYF.

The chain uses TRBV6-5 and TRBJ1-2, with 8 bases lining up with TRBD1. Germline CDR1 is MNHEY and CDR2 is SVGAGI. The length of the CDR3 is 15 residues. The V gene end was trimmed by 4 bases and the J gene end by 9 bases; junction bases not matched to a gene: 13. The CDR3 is CASSSRTGSTRSYTF. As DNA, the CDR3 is TGTGCCAGCAGTTCCAGGACAGGGTCTACAAGGAGCTACACCTTC.

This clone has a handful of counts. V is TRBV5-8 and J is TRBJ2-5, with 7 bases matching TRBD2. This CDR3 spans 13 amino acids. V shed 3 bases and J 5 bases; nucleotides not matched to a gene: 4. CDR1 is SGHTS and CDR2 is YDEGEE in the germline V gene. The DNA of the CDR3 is TGTGCCAGCAGCTCTCGACTAGCCGAGACCCAGTACTTC. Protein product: CASSSRLAETQYF.

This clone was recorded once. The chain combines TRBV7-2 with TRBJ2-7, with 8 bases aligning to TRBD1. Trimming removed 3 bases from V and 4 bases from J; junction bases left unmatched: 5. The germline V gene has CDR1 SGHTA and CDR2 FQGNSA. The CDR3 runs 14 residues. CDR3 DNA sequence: TGTGCCAGCAGCTTCGCAGGGGGCGAATACGAGCAGTACTTC. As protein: CASSFAGGEYEQYF. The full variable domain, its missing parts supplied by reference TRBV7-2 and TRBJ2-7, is GAGVSQSPSNKVTEKGKDVELRCDPISGHTALYWYRQSLGQGLEFLIYFQGNSAPDKSGLPSDRFSAERTGGSVSTLTIQRTQQEDSAVYLCASSFAGGEYEQYFGPGTRLTVT.

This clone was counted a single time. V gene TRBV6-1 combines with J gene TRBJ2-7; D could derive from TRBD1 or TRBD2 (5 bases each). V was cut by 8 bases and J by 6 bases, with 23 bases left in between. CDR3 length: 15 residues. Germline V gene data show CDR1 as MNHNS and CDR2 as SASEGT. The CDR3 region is CASGPRVGDGREQYF. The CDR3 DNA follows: TGTGCCAGCGGTCCTCGAGTTGGGGACGGCCGCGAGCAGTACTTC.

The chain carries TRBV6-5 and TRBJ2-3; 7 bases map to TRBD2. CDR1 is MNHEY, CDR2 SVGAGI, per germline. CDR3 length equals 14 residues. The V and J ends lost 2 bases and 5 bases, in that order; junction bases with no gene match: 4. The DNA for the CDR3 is TGTGCCAGCAGTTACCGACTAGCAGGAGATACGCAGTATTTT. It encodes CASSYRLAGDTQYF.

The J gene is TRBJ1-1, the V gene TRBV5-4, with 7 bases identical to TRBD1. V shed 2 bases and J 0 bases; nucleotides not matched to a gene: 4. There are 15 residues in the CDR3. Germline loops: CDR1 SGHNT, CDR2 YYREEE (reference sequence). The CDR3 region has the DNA TGTGCCAGCAGCTTCTCGACAGGGCTGAACACTGAAGCTTTCTTT. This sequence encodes CASSFSTGLNTEAFF.

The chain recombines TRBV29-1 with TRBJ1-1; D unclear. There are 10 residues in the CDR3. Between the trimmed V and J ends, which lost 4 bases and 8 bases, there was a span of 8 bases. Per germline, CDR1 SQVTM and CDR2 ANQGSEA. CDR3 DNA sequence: TGCAGCGTTGTAAATAACGAAGCTTTCTTT. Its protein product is CSVVNNEAFF.

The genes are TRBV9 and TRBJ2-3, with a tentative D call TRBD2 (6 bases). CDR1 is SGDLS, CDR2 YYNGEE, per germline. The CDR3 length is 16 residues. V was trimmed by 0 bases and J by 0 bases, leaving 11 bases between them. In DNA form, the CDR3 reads TGTGCCAGCAGCGTAGGAGGGAGGCCAAGCACAGATACGCAGTATTTT. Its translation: CASSVGGRPSTDTQYF. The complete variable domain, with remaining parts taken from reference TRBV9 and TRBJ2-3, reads DSGVTQTPKHLITATGQRVTLRCSPRSGDLSVYWYQQSLDQGLQFLIQYYNGEERAKGNILERFSAQQFPDLHSELNLSSLELGDSALYFCASSVGGRPSTDTQYFGPGTRLTVL.

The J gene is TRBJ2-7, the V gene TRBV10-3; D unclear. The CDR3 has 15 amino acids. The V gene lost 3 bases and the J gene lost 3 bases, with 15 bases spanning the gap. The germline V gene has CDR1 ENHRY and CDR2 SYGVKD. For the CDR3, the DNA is TGTGCCATCAGTGACAGATCTCTCCGACTCTACGAGCAGTACTTC. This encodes CAISDRSLRLYEQYF.

DNA of the CDR3: TGTGCCAGCAGCCGGACAGGGGCCCAAGAGACCCAGTACTTC. It specifies CASSRTGAQETQYF. The V and J genes are TRBV9 and TRBJ2-5, with 9 bases that match TRBD1. The V segment lost 4 bases and the J segment 1 base; nucleotides outside the gene matches: 2. The CDR3 runs 14 residues. Germline V lookup: CDR1 SGDLS, CDR2 YYNGEE.

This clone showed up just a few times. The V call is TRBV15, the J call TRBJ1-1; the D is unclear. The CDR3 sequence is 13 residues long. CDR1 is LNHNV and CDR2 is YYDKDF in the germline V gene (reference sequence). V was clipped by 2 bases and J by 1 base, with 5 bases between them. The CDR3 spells CATSRMENTEAFF. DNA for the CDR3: TGTGCCACCAGCAGAATGGAGAACACTGAAGCTTTCTTT.

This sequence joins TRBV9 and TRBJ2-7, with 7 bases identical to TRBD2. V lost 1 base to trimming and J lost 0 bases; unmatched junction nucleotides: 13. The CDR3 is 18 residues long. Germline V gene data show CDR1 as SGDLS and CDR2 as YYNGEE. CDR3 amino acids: CASSVLLAAENHSYEQYF. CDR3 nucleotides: TGTGCCAGCAGCGTACTCCTAGCGGCCGAGAACCACTCCTACGAGCAGTACTTC.

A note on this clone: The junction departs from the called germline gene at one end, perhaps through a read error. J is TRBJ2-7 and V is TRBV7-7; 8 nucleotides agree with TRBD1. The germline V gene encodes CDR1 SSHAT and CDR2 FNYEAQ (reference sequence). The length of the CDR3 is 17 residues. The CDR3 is CASSLERGSWGQDEQYF. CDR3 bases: TGTGCTAGCAGCTTAGAAAGAGGGAGTTGGGGACAGGACGAGCAGTACTTC.

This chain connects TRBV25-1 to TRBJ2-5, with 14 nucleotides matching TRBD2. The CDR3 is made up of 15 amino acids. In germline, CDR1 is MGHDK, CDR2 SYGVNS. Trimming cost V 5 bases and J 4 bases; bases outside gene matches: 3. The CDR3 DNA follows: TGTGCCAGCAGTATCGGACTAGCGGGAGGAGAGACCCAGTACTTC. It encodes CASSIGLAGGETQYF. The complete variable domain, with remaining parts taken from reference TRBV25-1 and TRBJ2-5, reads EADIYQTPRYLVIGTGKKITLECSQTMGHDKMYWYQQDPGMELHLIHYSYGVNSTEKGDLSSESTVSRIRTEHFPLTLESARPSHTSQYLCASSIGLAGGETQYFGPGTRLLVL.

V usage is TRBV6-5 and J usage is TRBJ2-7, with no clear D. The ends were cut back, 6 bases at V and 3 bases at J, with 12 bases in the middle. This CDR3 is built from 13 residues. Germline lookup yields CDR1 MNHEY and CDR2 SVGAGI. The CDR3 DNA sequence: TGTGCCAGCAGCCCTCGGGCGTACTACGAGCAGTACTTC. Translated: CASSPRAYYEQYF.